This T cell receptor beta chain stems from a study of blood T cell repertoires in COVID-19. Study-wide background: Samples came from the United States, Italy and Spain, spanning acute and convalescent COVID-19. PBMCs, B-cell-depleted T cells, or T cells were the source of the cDNA or gDNA that made up the material.

J was trimmed by 2 bases and V by 0 bases; bases with no gene match: 15. CDR1 is MGHRA and CDR2 is YSYEKL in the germline V gene. The CDR3 consists of 21 residues. In the study's own analysis: The authors estimated nucleated cell counts from reference gene primer amplification. Only in-frame clones appear in the TCRdb table, and some are missing; sequencing was by immunoSEQ multiplex PCR. V and J calls and clone size are copied from that table; D and trimming were computed from the DNA. This table has roughly 100,000 clones, about 88% appearing once. Sequencing was done on a sample of peripheral blood. The TCR was taken from a human donor in a cohort sampled during active COVID-19. The V gene is TRBV4-1, the J gene TRBJ2-7; 14 positions agree with TRBD2. The CDR3: CASSQDGRAGLAGVNAYEQYF. The CDR3 DNA reads as TGCGCCAGCAGCCAAGATGGTCGGGCGGGACTAGCGGGAGTTAACGCCTACGAGCAGTACTTC.